Listed below are T cell receptor beta chains from one sample, sequenced in a study of siplizumab effects on memory and regulatory T cells. This table comes from immunoSEQ multiplex PCR, and its TCRdb copy is limited to in-frame clones, with some not included. The sample carries approximately 60,000 clones, roughly 85% recorded once. Specimen: memory CD4+ T cells sorted from blood. The receptors shown here come from a human donor in good health. The CDR3 runs from the conserved cysteine through the conserved F or W. D genes are given only for firm matches. The listing skips clone size in some rows; elsewhere it reads once, few, many or a size class.

abundance | j_gene | d_gene | v_gene | CDR3nt | CDR3aa
. | TRBJ1-6 | . | TRBV25-1 | TGTGCCAGCAGGGGGGTGTATAATTCACCCCTCCACTTT | CASRGVYNSPLHF
. | TRBJ2-7 | TRBD1 | TRBV7-2 | TGTGCCAGCAGCTTACCGCAGGGGGTCGGGAACGAGCAGTACTTC | CASSLPQGVGNEQYF
. | TRBJ1-1 | TRBD1 | TRBV7-7 | TGTGCCAGCAGCCTAAGACAGGGGGCGGAAGCTTTCTTT | CASSLRQGAEAFF
. | TRBJ2-7 | TRBD1 | TRBV28 | TGTGCCAGCAGCCACGGACAGGGTACCTACGAGCAGTACTTC | CASSHGQGTYEQYF
. | TRBJ2-5 | TRBD2 | TRBV9 | TGTGCCAGCAGCGCGGCTAGCGGGCGCTCCTTATACCAAGAGACCCAGTACTTC | CASSAASGRSLYQETQYF
. | TRBJ2-5 | TRBD2 | TRBV5-4 | TGTGCCAGCAGCCCCAGCGGGGGAGCAGAGACCCAGTACTTC | CASSPSGGAETQYF
. | TRBJ2-6 | . | TRBV4-3 | TGCGCCAGCAGCCAAGCAGGAGGGGCAGTTTTATTCTCTGGGGCCAACGTCCTGACTTTC | CASSQAGGAVLFSGANVLTF
. | TRBJ2-3 | . | TRBV7-8 | TGTGCCAGCACCCTTTTTTTGGGCTCCACAGATACGCAGTATTTT | CASTLFLGSTDTQYF
. | TRBJ2-7 | . | TRBV20-1 | TGCAGTGCTAGTTTGGGGTCGAATAATTACTTC | CSASLGSNNYF
. | TRBJ1-4 | . | TRBV7-2 | TGTGCCAGCAGCCCGCGGGGGTTTAATGAAAAACTGTTTTTT | CASSPRGFNEKLFF
. | TRBJ2-5 | TRBD2 | TRBV11-3 | TGTGCCAGCAGCCGGGGGGGCCAGGTTCGTGAGACCCAGTACTTC | CASSRGGQVRETQYF
few | TRBJ1-5 | . | TRBV12-5 | TGTGCTAGTGGGGCGACTGGGGCCAATCAGCCCCAGCATTTT | CASGATGANQPQHF
few | TRBJ1-4 | . | TRBV2 | TGTGCCAGCAGTCGGGGGACCTCCGAAAAACTGTTTTTT | CASSRGTSEKLFF
. | TRBJ1-2 | TRBD1 | TRBV10-1 | TGCGCCAGTACCACAGGGGGCTATGGCTACACCTTC | CASTTGGYGYTF
. | TRBJ1-2 | TRBD1 | TRBV9 | TGTGCCAGCAGCGAACAGACAGGGAGGAAAATTAACTATGGCTACACCTTC | CASSEQTGRKINYGYTF
. | TRBJ1-2 | . | TRBV4-2 | TGTGCCAGCAGCCAAGATAAGGGGGGCTATGGCTACACCTTC | CASSQDKGGYGYTF
. | TRBJ2-7 | TRBD1 | TRBV7-2 | TGTGCCAGCAGCCCTTCGTCCCTTCGACAGGGCTACGAGCAGTACTTC | CASSPSSLRQGYEQYF
. | TRBJ1-6 | . | TRBV19 | TGTGCCAGTAGTAATCTGGACTTTAATTCACCCCTCCACTTT | CASSNLDFNSPLHF
. | TRBJ1-2 | . | TRBV5-4 | TGTGCCAGCAGCTTAATAGGGGGTAATGGCTACACCTTC | CASSLIGGNGYTF
. | TRBJ1-6 | . | TRBV29-1 | TGCAGCGCCCTTTGGGGGGCAGAGGATTCACCCCTCCACTTT | CSALWGAEDSPLHF
few | TRBJ2-5 | . | TRBV19 | TGTGCCAGTAGTAAACTTCAAGAGACCCAGTACTTC | CASSKLQETQYF
. | TRBJ2-5 | . | TRBV18 | TGTGCCAGCGCCTGGCGGGACGGAGAGACCCAGTACTTC | CASAWRDGETQYF
. | TRBJ2-5 | TRBD2 | TRBV5-1 | TGCGCCAGCAGCTTGGGACTAGCGTCGGAGACCCAGTACTTC | CASSLGLASETQYF
. | TRBJ1-2 | TRBD1 | TRBV5-1 | TGCGCCAGCAGCCCGACCGCCCCAGACAGGGGAAAAACTAACTATGGCTACACCTTC | CASSPTAPDRGKTNYGYTF
. | TRBJ2-3 | . | TRBV4-3 | TGCGCCAGCAGCCAAGTAGGGGGAGGAAGCACAGATACGCAGTATTTT | CASSQVGGGSTDTQYF
few | TRBJ1-1 | . | TRBV19 | TGTGCCAGTATTGGACAGAGGAACACTGAAGCTTTCTTT | CASIGQRNTEAFF
. | TRBJ1-4 | TRBD1 | TRBV4-1 | TGCGCCAGCAGCCAAGAAATCCCAGGGGGACGTGAAAAACTGTTTTTT | CASSQEIPGGREKLFF
. | TRBJ1-1 | . | TRBV6-6 | TGTGCCAGCAGTTTCCATCAGGGGGAAGCTTTCTTT | CASSFHQGEAFF
once | TRBJ2-1 | TRBD2 | TRBV7-2 | TGTGCCAGCAGATCGGGGGGGGGTCGCAATGAGCAGTTCTTC | CASRSGGGRNEQFF
. | TRBJ2-5 | . | TRBV7-2 | TGTGCCAGCAGCTTAGCGCGCTGGGAGACCCAGTACTTC | CASSLARWETQYF
. | TRBJ2-3 | TRBD2 | TRBV6-1 | TGTGCCAGCAGCCGGGGGGACGGCACAGATACGCAGTATTTT | CASSRGDGTDTQYF
. | TRBJ2-2 | TRBD2 | TRBV7-2 | TGTGCCAGCAGCGACCGGGACTACATCACCGGGGAGCTGTTTTTT | CASSDRDYITGELFF
. | TRBJ2-3 | . | TRBV10-1 | TGCGCCAGCAATCCCAGGGCCCCTCAATCGTCAGATACGCAGTATTTT | CASNPRAPQSSDTQYF
. | TRBJ1-5 | . | TRBV29-1 | TGCAGCGTTGGGGGTGGGACAAATAATCAGCCCCAGCATTTT | CSVGGGTNNQPQHF
few | TRBJ1-5 | . | TRBV30 | TGTGCCTGGAGTGTATCACAGGGTCGTCAGCCCCAGCATTTT | CAWSVSQGRQPQHF